The rows below give T cell receptor beta chains drawn from one sample of a study of blood T cell repertoires in COVID-19. Profiled with immunoSEQ multiplex PCR; TCRdb holds only in-frame clones, not every one. Here the sample spans 150,000 or so clones, more than 80% being singletons. The sequenced material came from peripheral blood. The receptors stem from a human donor in a cohort sampled during active COVID-19. Both conserved end residues are part of each CDR3. D genes are given only for firm matches. The listing skips clone size in some rows; elsewhere it reads once, few, many or a size class.

D gene,J gene,CDR3 length,V gene,clone size,CDR3 DNA,CDR3 protein
NA,TRBJ2-7,13,TRBV12-3/TRBV12-4,NA,TGTGCCAGCAGTTTTGGGCAGAACTACGAGCAGTACTTC,CASSFGQNYEQYF
NA,TRBJ2-7,14,TRBV5-1,NA,TGCGCCAGCAGCGCGCACAGGGATACTTACGAGCAGTACTTC,CASSAHRDTYEQYF
NA,TRBJ1-6,16,TRBV5-4,few,TGTGCCAGCAGCGAGTCGACAGGACGGGGGGATTCACCCCTCCACTTT,CASSESTGRGDSPLHF
NA,TRBJ1-5,15,TRBV30,NA,TGTGCCTGGAGTGAGGGGACAACGAGCAATCAGCCCCAGCATTTT,CAWSEGTTSNQPQHF
TRBD1,TRBJ1-6,15,TRBV7-2,NA,TGTGCCAGCAGCTTAACCCAGGGGGCGCGATCACCCCTCCACTTT,CASSLTQGARSPLHF
NA,TRBJ2-1,16,TRBV4-3,once,TGCGCCAGCAGCCAAGGCGGGGAGATCCCGAACAATGAGCAGTTCTTC,CASSQGGEIPNNEQFF
TRBD2,TRBJ2-2,16,TRBV4-1,few,TGCGCCAGCAGCCAGGGAGCGGGAGGGGGGACCGGGGAGCTGTTTTTT,CASSQGAGGGTGELFF
TRBD1,TRBJ1-3,16,TRBV7-2,many,TGTGCCAGCAGTCAGGGACAGGCCCGGTCTGGAAACACCATATATTTT,CASSQGQARSGNTIYF
NA,TRBJ2-7,12,TRBV29-1,NA,TGCAGCGCTGTGACAGACTCCTACGAGCAGTACTTC,CSAVTDSYEQYF
NA,TRBJ2-7,12,TRBV20-1,NA,TGCAGTGCTAGTCCGGGAACGGGCGAGCAGTACTTC,CSASPGTGEQYF
NA,TRBJ2-5,12,TRBV28,NA,TGTGCCAGCTGGAAGCCCTCGGGGACCCAGTACTTC,CASWKPSGTQYF
NA,TRBJ1-1,13,TRBV29-1,NA,TGCAGCGTTCAGACAGTTATGAACACTGAAGCTTTCTTT,CSVQTVMNTEAFF
TRBD1,TRBJ2-5,16,TRBV25-1,once,TGTGCCAGCAGTGAATCAGGGCGTGGGACAGTAGAGACCCAGTACTTC,CASSESGRGTVETQYF